This entry lists 11 T cell receptor beta chains sequenced from one sample in a study of circulating tumor DNA in untreated peripheral T-cell lymphoma. Assay used: immunoSEQ multiplex PCR; TCRdb lists only in-frame clones, some missing. Here the sample spans a few thousand clones, 60% to 75% being singletons. Sequenced material: tumor tissue. The receptors stem from a human donor with peripheral T-cell lymphoma.

The rearrangement uses TRBV19 and TRBJ1-5; no clear D. In germline, CDR1 is LNHDA, CDR2 SQIVND (reference sequence). This CDR3 comprises 15 residues. V was clipped by 3 bases and J by 2 bases, with 11 bases between them. The CDR3 DNA reads TGTGCCAGTAGTATCGGGCCTGGAGGCAATCAGCCCCAGCATTTT. It translates to CASSIGPGGNQPQHF.

Points on this clone: The junction differs from germline at one of its ends, possibly a read error. The CDR3 loop is CAISESGSGGATNIQYF. The CDR3 nucleotides read TGTGCCATCAGTGAGTCTGGGAGCGGGGGGGCCACAAACATTCAGTACTTC. This rearrangement joins TRBV10-3 to TRBJ2-4; 10 positions match TRBD2. The V gene's germline CDR1 is ENHRY and CDR2 SYGVKD. This CDR3 comprises 17 residues.

This clone was found a few times. This sequence joins TRBV19 and TRBJ2-7; D could derive from TRBD1 or TRBD2 (5 bases each). V lost 4 bases, J lost 4 bases, and 14 bases lay in between. CDR3 size: 14 residues. Germline V gene lookup returns CDR1 LNHDA and CDR2 SQIVND (reference sequence). This CDR3 reads CASSTARGEYEQYF. In DNA form, the CDR3 reads TGTGCCAGTAGTACTGCCCGAGGGGAATACGAGCAGTACTTC. Filled out from reference TRBV19 and TRBJ2-7, the complete variable domain reads DGGITQSPKYLFRKEGQNVTLSCEQNLNHDAMYWYRQDPGQGLRLIYYSQIVNDFQKGDIAEGYSVSREKKESFPLTVTSAQKNPTAFYLCASSTARGEYEQYFGPGTRLTVT.

The chain carries TRBV29-1 and TRBJ1-1; 7 nucleotides line up with TRBD1. The junction had 10 bases not matched to a gene; V was cut back by 6 bases and J by 3 bases. This CDR3 spans 14 amino acids. Germline V gene lookup returns CDR1 SQVTM and CDR2 ANQGSEA. CDR3 sequence: CSVGEGASYTEAFF. As DNA, the CDR3 is TGCAGCGTGGGGGAGGGGGCCAGCTACACTGAAGCTTTCTTT.

This clone is medium-sized. This chain joins TRBV30 and TRBJ2-3; D remains unclear. CDR3 length: 12 amino acids. Trimming removed 2 bases at V and 7 bases at J, with 10 bases between. Germline V gene data show CDR1 as GTSNPN and CDR2 as SVGIG (reference sequence). The CDR3 loop is CAWSPDRHTQYF. The CDR3 DNA follows: TGTGCCTGGAGTCCGGATCGGCATACGCAGTATTTT. Full variable domain (remainder filled in from reference TRBV30 and TRBJ2-3): SQTIHQWPATLVQPVGSPLSLECTVEGTSNPNLYWYRQAAGRGLQLLFYSVGIGQISSEVPQNLSASRPQDRQFILSSKKLLLSDSGFYLCAWSPDRHTQYFGPGTRLTVL.

This clone came up a few times. One junction end disagrees with the germline gene, perhaps due to a read error. This chain connects TRBV25-1 to TRBJ2-4, with D tentatively TRBD1 (5 bases). This CDR3 region has 16 residues. CDR1 is MGHDK, CDR2 SYGVNS, per germline. This chain's CDR3 is CASSESRGRGPNRMNF. Here the CDR3 DNA reads TGTGCCAGCAGTGAATCCCGCGGAAGGGGCCCAAATAGAATGAACTTC.

For the CDR3, the DNA is TGCGCCAGCACCCCCGGGACTATCACAGATACGCAGTATTTT. Its translation is CASTPGTITDTQYF. The V and J genes are TRBV5-1 and TRBJ2-3, with TRBD2 matching 7 bases. Germline V gives CDR1 SGHRS, CDR2 YFSETQ. J lost 2 bases, V lost 6 bases, and 6 bases had no gene match. The length of the CDR3 is 14 residues.

This clone has just a few counts. The rearrangement links TRBV19 to TRBJ1-5, with a possible D match to TRBD1 (5 bases). The germline V gene encodes CDR1 LNHDA and CDR2 SQIVND (reference sequence). CDR3 length: 15 residues. Trimming removed 7 bases from V and 2 bases from J, with 15 bases in between. The CDR3 region is CASKPESGGNQPQHF. Here the CDR3 DNA reads TGTGCCAGTAAACCGGAATCGGGGGGCAATCAGCCCCAGCATTTT.

A few counts support this clone. The chain combines TRBV6-8 with TRBJ2-7, with 8 bases aligning to TRBD1. The CDR3 contains 14 residues. With V trimmed by 6 bases and J by 1 base, 5 bases remained unmatched. Germline CDR1 MNHGY, CDR2 SAAAGT. The CDR3 coding sequence is TGTGCCAGCAGCGTGGGACAGGCGTCCTACGAGCAGTACTTC. Translated: CASSVGQASYEQYF.

The chain is built from TRBV19 and TRBJ2-1; TRBD2 aligns across 8 bases. Unmatched junction bases numbered 11, after V lost 7 bases and J lost 9 bases. The CDR3 consists of 14 residues. Per the germline V gene, CDR1 is LNHDA and CDR2 is SQIVND (reference sequence). The CDR3 loop is CASTYSGNSGEQFF. CDR3 coding DNA: TGTGCCAGTACTTATAGCGGGAATTCTGGTGAGCAGTTCTTC. Drawing the rest from reference TRBV19 and TRBJ2-1, the complete variable domain is DGGITQSPKYLFRKEGQNVTLSCEQNLNHDAMYWYRQDPGQGLRLIYYSQIVNDFQKGDIAEGYSVSREKKESFPLTVTSAQKNPTAFYLCASTYSGNSGEQFFGPGTRLTVL.

The genes are TRBV19 and TRBJ1-1, with 8 bases lining up with TRBD1. This CDR3 region has 17 residues. V trimming: 5 bases; J trimming: 2 bases; junction bases outside the gene matches: 13. Germline V lookup: CDR1 LNHDA, CDR2 SQIVND (reference sequence). CDR3 DNA sequence: TGTGCCAGTAGTGCCGGACAGGGCTTGGGGGTTAACACTGAAGCTTTCTTT. Translation gives CASSAGQGLGVNTEAFF.